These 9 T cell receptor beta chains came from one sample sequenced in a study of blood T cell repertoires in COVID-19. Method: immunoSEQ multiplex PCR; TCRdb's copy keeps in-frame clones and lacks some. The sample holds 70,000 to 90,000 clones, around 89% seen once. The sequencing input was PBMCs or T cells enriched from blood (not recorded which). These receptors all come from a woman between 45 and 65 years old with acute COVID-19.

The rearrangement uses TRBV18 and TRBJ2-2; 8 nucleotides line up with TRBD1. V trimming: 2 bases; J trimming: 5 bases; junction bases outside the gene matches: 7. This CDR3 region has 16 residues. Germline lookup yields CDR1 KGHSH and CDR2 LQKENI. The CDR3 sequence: CASSPSSTGGTGELFF. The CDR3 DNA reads TGTGCCAGCTCACCAAGTAGCACAGGGGGAACCGGGGAGCTGTTTTTT.

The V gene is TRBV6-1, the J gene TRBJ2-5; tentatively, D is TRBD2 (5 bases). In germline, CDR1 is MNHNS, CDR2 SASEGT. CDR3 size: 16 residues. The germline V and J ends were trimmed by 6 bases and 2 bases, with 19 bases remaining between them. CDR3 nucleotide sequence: TGTGCCAGCAGCGAACTAGGTAGAGTACAACAAGAGACCCAGTACTTC. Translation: CASSELGRVQQETQYF.

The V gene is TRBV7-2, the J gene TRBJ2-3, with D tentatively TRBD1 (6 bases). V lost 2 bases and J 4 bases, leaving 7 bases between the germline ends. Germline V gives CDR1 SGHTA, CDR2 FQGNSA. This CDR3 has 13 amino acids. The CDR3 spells CASSLTGSDTQYF. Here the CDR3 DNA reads TGTGCCAGCAGCTTAACAGGGTCAGATACGCAGTATTTT.

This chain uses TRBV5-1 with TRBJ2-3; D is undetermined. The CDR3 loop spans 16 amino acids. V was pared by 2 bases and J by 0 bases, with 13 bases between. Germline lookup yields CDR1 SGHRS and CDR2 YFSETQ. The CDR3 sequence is CASSLLRVASTDTQYF. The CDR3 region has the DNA TGCGCCAGCAGCTTACTTCGAGTCGCTAGCACAGATACGCAGTATTTT. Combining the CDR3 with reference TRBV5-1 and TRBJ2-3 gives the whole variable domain KAGVTQTPRYLIKTRGQQVTLSCSPISGHRSVSWYQQTPGQGLQFLFEYFSETQRNKGNFPGRFSGRQFSNSRSEMNVSTLELGDSALYLCASSLLRVASTDTQYFGPGTRLTVL.

CDR3 coding DNA: TGCAGCGTTGAGCATAATAGCGGCACCGGGGAGCTGTTTTTT. Translating it yields CSVEHNSGTGELFF. This chain connects TRBV29-1 to TRBJ2-2, with a tentative D call TRBD2 (6 bases). V lost 3 bases to trimming and J lost 4 bases, with 12 bases between them. The CDR3 contains 14 residues. Germline CDR1 reads SQVTM; CDR2 reads ANQGSEA.

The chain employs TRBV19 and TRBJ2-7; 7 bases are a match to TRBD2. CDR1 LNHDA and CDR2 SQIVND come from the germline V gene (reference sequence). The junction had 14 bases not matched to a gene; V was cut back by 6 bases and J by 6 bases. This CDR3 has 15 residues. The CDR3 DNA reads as TGTGCCAGTAGCCCCCTGGGGGGGTCGTATGCCGAGCAGTACTTC. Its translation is CASSPLGGSYAEQYF.

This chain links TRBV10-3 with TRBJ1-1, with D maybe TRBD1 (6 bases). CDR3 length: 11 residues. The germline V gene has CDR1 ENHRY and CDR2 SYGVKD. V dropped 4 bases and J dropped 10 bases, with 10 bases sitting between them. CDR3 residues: CAISGTAGAFF. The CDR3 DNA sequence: TGTGCCATCAGTGGGACAGCAGGAGCTTTCTTT.

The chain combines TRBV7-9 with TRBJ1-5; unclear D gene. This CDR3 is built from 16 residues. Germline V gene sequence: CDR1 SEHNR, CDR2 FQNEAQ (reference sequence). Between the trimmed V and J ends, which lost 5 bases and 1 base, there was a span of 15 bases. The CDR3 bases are TGTGCCAGCAGCCCCGGTGAGGCGCGGAGCAATCAGCCCCAGCATTTT. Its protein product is CASSPGEARSNQPQHF. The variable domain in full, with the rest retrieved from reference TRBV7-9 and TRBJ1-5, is DTGVSQNPRHKITKRGQNVTFRCDPISEHNRLYWYRQTLGQGPEFLTYFQNEAQLEKSRLLSDRFSAERPKGSFSTLEIQRTEQGDSAMYLCASSPGEARSNQPQHFGDGTRLSIL.

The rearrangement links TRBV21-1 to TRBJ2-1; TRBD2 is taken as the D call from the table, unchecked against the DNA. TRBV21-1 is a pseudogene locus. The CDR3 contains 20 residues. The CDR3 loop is CASSKGVRPTSASSYNEQFF. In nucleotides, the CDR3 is TGTGCCAGCAGCAAAGGAGTCCGCCCAACTAGCGCAAGCTCCTACAATGAGCAGTTCTTC.